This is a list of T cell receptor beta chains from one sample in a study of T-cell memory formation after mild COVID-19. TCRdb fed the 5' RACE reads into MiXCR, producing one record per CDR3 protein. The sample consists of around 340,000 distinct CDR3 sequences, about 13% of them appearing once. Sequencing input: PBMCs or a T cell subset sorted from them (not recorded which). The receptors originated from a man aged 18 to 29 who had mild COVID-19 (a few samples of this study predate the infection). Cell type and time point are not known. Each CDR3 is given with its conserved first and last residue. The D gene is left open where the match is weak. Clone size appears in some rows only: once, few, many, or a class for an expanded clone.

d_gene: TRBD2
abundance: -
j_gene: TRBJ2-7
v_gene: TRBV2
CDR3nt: TGTGCCAGCAGTGTACTTCTAGCGGGGGCGGACGAGCAGTACTTC
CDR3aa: CASSVLLAGADEQYF

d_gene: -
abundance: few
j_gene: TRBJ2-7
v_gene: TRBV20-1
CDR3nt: TGCAGTGCGGGGATCCTACGGGTCTACGAGCAGTACTTC
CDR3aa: CSAGILRVYEQYF

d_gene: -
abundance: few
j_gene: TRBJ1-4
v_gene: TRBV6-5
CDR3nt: TGTGCCAGTTCCCAAGGGCAAACTAATGAAAAACTGTTTTTT
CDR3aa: CASSQGQTNEKLFF

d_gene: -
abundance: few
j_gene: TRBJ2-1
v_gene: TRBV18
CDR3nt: TGTGCCAGCTCACTGGGGCCGGGACTCCAAGGAAACAATGAGCAGTTCTTC
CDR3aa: CASSLGPGLQGNNEQFF

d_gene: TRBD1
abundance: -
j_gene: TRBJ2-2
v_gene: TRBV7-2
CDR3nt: TGTGCCAGCAGCTCCTACGCCGACAGGGGTGGCACCGGGGAGCTGTTTTTT
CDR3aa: CASSSYADRGGTGELFF

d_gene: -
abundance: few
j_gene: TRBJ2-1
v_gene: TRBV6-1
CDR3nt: TGTGCCAGCACCCGACAGTACAATGAGCAGTTCTTC
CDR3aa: CASTRQYNEQFF

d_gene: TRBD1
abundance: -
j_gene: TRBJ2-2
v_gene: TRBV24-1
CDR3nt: TGTGCCACCAGTGATCTATCGGACAGGGCCGGGGAGCTGTTTTTT
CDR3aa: CATSDLSDRAGELFF

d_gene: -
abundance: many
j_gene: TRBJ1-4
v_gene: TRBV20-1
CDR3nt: TGCAGTGTTTATAGGGCTGCTAATGAAAAACTGTTTTTT
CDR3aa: CSVYRAANEKLFF

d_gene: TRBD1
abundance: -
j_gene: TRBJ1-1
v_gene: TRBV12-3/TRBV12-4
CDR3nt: TGTGCCAGCAGAGACAGGGTACATGCTTTCTTT
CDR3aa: CASRDRVHAFF

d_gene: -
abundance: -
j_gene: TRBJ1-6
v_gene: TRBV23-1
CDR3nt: TGCGCCAGCAGTCAATGGGACGGGCGGAATGGGTCCTATAATTCACCCCTCCACTTT
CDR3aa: CASSQWDGRNGSYNSPLHF

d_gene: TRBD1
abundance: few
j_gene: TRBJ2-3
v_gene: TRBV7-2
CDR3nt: TGTGCCAGCAGCCCAGGGGGCTTCACAGATACGCAGTATTTT
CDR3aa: CASSPGGFTDTQYF

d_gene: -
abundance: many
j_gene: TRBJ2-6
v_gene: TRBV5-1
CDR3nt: TGCGCCAGCCGGAGTAGCTCTGGGGCCAACGTCCTGACTTTC
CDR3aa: CASRSSSGANVLTF

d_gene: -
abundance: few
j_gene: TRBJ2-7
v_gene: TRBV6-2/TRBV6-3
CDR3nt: TGTGCCAGCAAGAGTCGGTACGAGCAGTACTTC
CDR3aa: CASKSRYEQYF

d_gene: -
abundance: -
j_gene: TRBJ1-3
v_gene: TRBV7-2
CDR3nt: TGTGCCAGCAGCTCCGGCGGGCATGCTGGAAACACCATATATTTT
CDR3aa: CASSSGGHAGNTIYF

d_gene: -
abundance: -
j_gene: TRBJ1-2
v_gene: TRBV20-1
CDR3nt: TGCAGTGTTCTAAGGTCGGGGAACTATGGCTACACCTTC
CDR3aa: CSVLRSGNYGYTF

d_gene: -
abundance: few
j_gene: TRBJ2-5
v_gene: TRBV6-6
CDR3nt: TGTGCCAGCAGCAGACCCGCGGAGACCCAGTACTTC
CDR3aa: CASSRPAETQYF

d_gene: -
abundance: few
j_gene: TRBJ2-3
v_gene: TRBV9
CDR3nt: TGTGCCAGCAGCACCCGGACAACTAGCACAGATACGCAGTATTTT
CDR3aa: CASSTRTTSTDTQYF

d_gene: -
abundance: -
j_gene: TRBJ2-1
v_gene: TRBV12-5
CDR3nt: TGTGCTAGTGGTATGGGAGGGACAGTGATTGATAATGAGCAGTTCTTC
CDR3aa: CASGMGGTVIDNEQFF

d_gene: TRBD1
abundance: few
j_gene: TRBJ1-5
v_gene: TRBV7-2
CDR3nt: TGTGCCAGCAGCTCCGGGACAGGTTCTTATAGCAATCAGCCCCAGCATTTT
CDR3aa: CASSSGTGSYSNQPQHF

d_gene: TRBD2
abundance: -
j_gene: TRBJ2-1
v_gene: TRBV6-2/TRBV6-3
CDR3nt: TGTGCCAGCAGTTACTCGAATTCGGGGGGGGATTACAATGAGCAGTTCTTC
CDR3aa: CASSYSNSGGDYNEQFF

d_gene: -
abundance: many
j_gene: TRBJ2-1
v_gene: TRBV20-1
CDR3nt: TGCAGTGCTAAAGGAGGGTCGCGCGGCTCCTACAATGAGCAGTTCTTC
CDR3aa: CSAKGGSRGSYNEQFF

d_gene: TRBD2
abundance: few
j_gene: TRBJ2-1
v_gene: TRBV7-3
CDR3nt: TGTGCCAGCAGCTTAAATGGGCCTAGCGGGGGTAATGAGCAGTTCTTC
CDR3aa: CASSLNGPSGGNEQFF

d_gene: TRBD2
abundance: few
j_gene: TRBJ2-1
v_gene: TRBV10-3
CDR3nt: TGTGCCATCAGTGACGCCCGACTAGCGGGGGGCTTAAATGAGCAGTTCTTC
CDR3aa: CAISDARLAGGLNEQFF

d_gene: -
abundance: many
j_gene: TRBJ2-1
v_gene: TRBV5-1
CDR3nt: TGCGCCAGCAGCCCGAAGGGGGGCACCTACAATGAGCAGTTCTTC
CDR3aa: CASSPKGGTYNEQFF

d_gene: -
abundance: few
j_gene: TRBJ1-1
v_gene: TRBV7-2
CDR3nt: TGTGCCAGCAGCTTAGTGGTCGGGAACACTGAAGCTTTCTTT
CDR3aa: CASSLVVGNTEAFF

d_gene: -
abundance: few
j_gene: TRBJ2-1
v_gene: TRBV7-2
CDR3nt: TGTGCCAGCAGCTTCACCGAAAACTCGTACAATGAGCAGTTCTTC
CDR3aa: CASSFTENSYNEQFF

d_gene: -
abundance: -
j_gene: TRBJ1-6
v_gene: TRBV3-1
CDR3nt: TGTGCCAGCAGCCCGCCGTTTTGGGGGGGGCCTTCACCCCTCCACTTT
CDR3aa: CASSPPFWGGPSPLHF

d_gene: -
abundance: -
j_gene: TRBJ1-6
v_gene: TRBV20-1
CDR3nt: TGCAGTGCTAGCGGCCGGGCCTATAATTCACCCCTCCACTTT
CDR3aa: CSASGRAYNSPLHF

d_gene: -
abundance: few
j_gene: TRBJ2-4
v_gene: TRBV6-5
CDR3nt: TGTGCCACCGGGACAACGCGAAGGGGTGGCGAAAACATTCAGTACTTC
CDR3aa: CATGTTRRGGENIQYF

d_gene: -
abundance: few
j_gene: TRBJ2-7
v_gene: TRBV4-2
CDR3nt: TGTGCCAGCAGCCAAGTCGGTCAGGGAAGAACCTACGAGCAGTACTTC
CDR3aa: CASSQVGQGRTYEQYF

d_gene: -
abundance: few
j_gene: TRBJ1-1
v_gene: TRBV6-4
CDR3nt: TGTGCCAGCAGTTTGACGGCGACGGGTGAAGCTTTCTTT
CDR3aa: CASSLTATGEAFF

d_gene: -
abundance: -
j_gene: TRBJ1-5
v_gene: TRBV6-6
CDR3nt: TGTGCCAGCAGCTCGAGGACACCTAGCAATCAGCCCCAGCATTTT
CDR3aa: CASSSRTPSNQPQHF

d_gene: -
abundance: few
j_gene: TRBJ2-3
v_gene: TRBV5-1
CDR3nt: TGCGCCAGCAGCTGGAGGCCCGACAGGAGCCCTACAGATACGCAGTATTTT
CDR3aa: CASSWRPDRSPTDTQYF

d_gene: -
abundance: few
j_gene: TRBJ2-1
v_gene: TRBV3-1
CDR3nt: TGTGCCAGCAGCCAAGGTGGGGCAGGGCGCCTGGCCTACAATGAGCAGTTCTTC
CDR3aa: CASSQGGAGRLAYNEQFF

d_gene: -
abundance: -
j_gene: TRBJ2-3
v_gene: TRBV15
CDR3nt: TGTGCCACCAGCAGCGGGACTTTCACAGATACGCAGTATTTT
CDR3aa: CATSSGTFTDTQYF

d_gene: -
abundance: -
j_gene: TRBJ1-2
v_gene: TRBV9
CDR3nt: TGTGCCAGCCGACGGGCAGCCGGAGAGGATGGCTACACCTTC
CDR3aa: CASRRAAGEDGYTF

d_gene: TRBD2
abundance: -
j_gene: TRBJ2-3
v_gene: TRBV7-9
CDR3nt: TGTGCCAGCAGACCGACTAGCGGGGCCAAAGATACGCAGTATTTT
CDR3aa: CASRPTSGAKDTQYF

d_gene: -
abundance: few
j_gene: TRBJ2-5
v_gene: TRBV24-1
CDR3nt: TGTGCCACCAGTGACGAAGAGACCCAGTACTTC
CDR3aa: CATSDEETQYF

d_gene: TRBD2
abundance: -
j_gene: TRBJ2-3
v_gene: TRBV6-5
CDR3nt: TGTGCCAGCAGTCCCGTAGCGGGGGCAACAGATACGCAGTATTTT
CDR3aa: CASSPVAGATDTQYF

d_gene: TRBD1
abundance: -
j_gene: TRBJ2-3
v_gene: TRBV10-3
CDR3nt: TGTGCCGCAGGGGGACAGGGGGCTAGCACAGATACGCAGTATTTT
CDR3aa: CAAGGQGASTDTQYF

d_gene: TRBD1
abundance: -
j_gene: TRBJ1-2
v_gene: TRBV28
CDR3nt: TGTGCCAGCAGAGGACAGGGGGTACGACTCTATGGCTACACCTTC
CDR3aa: CASRGQGVRLYGYTF

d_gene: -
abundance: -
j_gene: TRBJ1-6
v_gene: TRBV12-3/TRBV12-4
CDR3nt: TGTGCCAGCAGTTCCAAGCTGTATAATTCACCCCTCCACTTT
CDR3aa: CASSSKLYNSPLHF

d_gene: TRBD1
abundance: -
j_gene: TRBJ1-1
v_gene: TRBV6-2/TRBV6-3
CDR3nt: TGTGCCAGCAGACCGGGACAGGGGTGGACTGAAGCTTTCTTT
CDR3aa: CASRPGQGWTEAFF

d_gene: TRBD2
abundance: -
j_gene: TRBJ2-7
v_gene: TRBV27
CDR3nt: TGTGCCAGCAGTCGACGGGGGGGTACTTACGAGCAGTACTTC
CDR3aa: CASSRRGGTYEQYF

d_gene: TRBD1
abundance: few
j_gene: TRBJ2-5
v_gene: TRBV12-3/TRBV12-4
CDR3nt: TGTGCCAGCAGCCAAGACAGGGGAGGAGAGACCCAGTACTTC
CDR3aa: CASSQDRGGETQYF

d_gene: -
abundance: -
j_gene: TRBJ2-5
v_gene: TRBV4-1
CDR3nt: TGCGCCAGCAGCCAAGAGAGCGGGGAGACCCAGTACTTC
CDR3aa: CASSQESGETQYF

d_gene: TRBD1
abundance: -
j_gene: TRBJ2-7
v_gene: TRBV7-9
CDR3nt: TGTGCCAGCGCCCTACAGGGGAAAGGCTACGAGCAGTACTTC
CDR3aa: CASALQGKGYEQYF

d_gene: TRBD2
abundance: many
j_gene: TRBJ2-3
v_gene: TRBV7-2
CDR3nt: TGTGCCAGCAGCTTCCCCCTAGCGGGGGGCACAGATACGCAGTATTTT
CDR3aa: CASSFPLAGGTDTQYF

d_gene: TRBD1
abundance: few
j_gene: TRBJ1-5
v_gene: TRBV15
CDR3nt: TGTGCCACCAGCAGACTTAAAACAGGGGTTCAGCCCCAGCATTTT
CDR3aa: CATSRLKTGVQPQHF

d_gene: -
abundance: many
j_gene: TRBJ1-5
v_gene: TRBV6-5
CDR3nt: TGTGCCAGCAGTTACTCGAGAGATCAGCCCCAGCATTTT
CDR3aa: CASSYSRDQPQHF

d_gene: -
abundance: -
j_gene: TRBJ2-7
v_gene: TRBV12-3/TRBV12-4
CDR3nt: TGTGCCAGCAGTCTGGAGAGGGGGTACGAGCAGTACTTC
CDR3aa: CASSLERGYEQYF

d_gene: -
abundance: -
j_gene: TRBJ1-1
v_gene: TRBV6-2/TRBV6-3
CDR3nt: TGTGCCAGCAGTTACCCCCAACAGGGGAACACTGAAGCTTTCTTT
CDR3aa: CASSYPQQGNTEAFF

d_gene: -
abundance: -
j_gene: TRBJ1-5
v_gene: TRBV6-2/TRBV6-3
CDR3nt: TGTGCCAGCAGCCCCAATCAGCCCCAGCATTTT
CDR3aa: CASSPNQPQHF

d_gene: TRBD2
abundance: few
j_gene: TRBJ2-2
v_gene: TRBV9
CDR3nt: TGTGCCAGCAGCCCTGGGGCGGGGGGAGTGACCGGGGAGCTGTTTTTT
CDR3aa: CASSPGAGGVTGELFF

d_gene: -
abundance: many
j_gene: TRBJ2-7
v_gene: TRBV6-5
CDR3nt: TGTGCCAGCAGTTATAGGCAGGGTTTTTACGAGCAGTACTTC
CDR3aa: CASSYRQGFYEQYF

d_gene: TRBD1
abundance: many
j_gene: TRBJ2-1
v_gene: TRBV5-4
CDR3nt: TGTGCCAGCAGCAAGGGACAGGGTTTGTACAATGAGCAGTTCTTC
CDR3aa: CASSKGQGLYNEQFF

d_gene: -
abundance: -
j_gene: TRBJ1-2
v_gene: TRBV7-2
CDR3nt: TGTGCCAGCAGCTTAGGGTGGACAGTGCTCTATGGCTACACCTTC
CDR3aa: CASSLGWTVLYGYTF

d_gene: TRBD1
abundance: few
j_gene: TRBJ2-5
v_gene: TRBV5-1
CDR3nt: TGCGCCAGCAGCGGACAGGGGGCGCATCAAGAGACCCAGTACTTC
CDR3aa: CASSGQGAHQETQYF

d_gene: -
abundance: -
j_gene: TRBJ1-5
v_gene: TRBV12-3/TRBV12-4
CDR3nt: TGTGCCAGCAGTTTAAGTCGTGAGGGGCCCCAGCATTTT
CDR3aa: CASSLSREGPQHF